This T cell receptor (beta chain) originates from a study of response to subunit inactivated influenza vaccine. Whole-study results and caveats: Authors suggested seasonal influenza vaccinations each recruit few new T cells.

V was shortened by 2 bases and J by 3 bases, with 8 bases between the two germline ends. This CDR3 comprises 13 residues. Germline assignment: CDR1 SGHRS and CDR2 YFSETQ. TCRdb analysed the RT-PCR reads with MiXCR anew, one entry per CDR3 protein. The sample includes around 650,000 distinct CDR3 sequences, 15% to 19% seen only once; the top ten take about 9.9%. As concerns this clonotype: Its antigen is unidentified.

The sequenced sample was PBMCs from blood, obtained roughly 13 days after vaccination. The sequence was obtained from a man in his forties or fifties who received an inactivated influenza vaccine. The genes are TRBV5-1 and TRBJ2-5; tentatively, D is TRBD1 or TRBD2 (5 bases each). In DNA form, the CDR3 reads TGCGCCAGCAGCTTCCGGGACGAAGAGACCCAGTACTTC. It translates to CASSFRDEETQYF.